Sequencing of this T cell receptor beta chain was carried out in a study of blood T cell repertoires in COVID-19. As for the study in general: Spain, Italy and the United States supplied samples that represented acute and convalescent COVID-19. Nucleic acid was either cDNA or gDNA, and it came from T cells, B-cell-depleted T cells, or PBMCs.

The protocol was immunoSEQ multiplex PCR, while the TCRdb copy is restricted to in-frame clones and leaves out a portion. Here the sample spans more than 200,000 clones, about 88% being singletons. V was pared by 1 base and J by 8 bases, with 17 bases between. This CDR3 has 16 amino acids. In germline, CDR1 is LGHDT, CDR2 YNNKEL (reference sequence). Participants had their cohort set by participant-reported clinical history. The V and J genes are TRBV3-1 (or the pseudogene TRBV3-2) and TRBJ1-4; D is undetermined. Sequenced input: PBMCs or T cells enriched from blood (not recorded which). The TCR originated in a woman aged 45-65 years who had recovered from COVID-19. The CDR3 sequence is CASSQVPSGIGEKLFF. CDR3 bases: TGTGCCAGCAGCCAAGTACCTAGCGGGATAGGGGAAAAACTGTTTTTT.